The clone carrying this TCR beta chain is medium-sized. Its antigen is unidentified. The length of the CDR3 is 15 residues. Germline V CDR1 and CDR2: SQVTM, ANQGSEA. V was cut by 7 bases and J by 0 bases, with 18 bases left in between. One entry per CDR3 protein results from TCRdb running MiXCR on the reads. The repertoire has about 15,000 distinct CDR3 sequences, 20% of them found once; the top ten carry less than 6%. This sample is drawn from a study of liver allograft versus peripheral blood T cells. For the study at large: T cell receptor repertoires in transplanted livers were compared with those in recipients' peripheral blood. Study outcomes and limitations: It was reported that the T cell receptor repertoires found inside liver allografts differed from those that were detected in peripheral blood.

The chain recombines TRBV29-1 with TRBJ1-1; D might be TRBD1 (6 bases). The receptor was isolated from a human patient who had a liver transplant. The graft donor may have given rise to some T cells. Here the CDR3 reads CSGQGGWGMNTEAFF. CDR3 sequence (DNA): TGCAGCGGCCAAGGGGGATGGGGCATGAACACTGAAGCTTTCTTT. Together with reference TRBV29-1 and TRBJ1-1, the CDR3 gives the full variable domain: SAVISQKPSRDICQRGTSLTIQCQVDSQVTMMFWYRQQPGQSLTLIATANQGSEATYESGFVIDKFPISRPNLTFSTLTVSNMSPEDSSIYLCSGQGGWGMNTEAFFGQGTRLTVV.